These 29 T cell receptor beta chains originate from one sample sequenced in a study of T cells after yellow fever vaccination. TCRdb re-derived calls from the 5' RACE reads in MiXCR, one entry per CDR3 protein. The table lists approximately 550,000 distinct CDR3 sequences, roughly a fifth of them singletons. The sequences come from PBMCs, collected 15 days after the yellow fever booster vaccination. These receptors came from a man younger than 40 who received the YFV17D yellow fever vaccine.

Worth noting for this clonotype: One end of the junction fails to match germline, which may point to a read error. The V call is TRBV9, the J call TRBJ1-3; weak D call: TRBD1 (5 bases). Germline assignment: CDR1 SGDLS and CDR2 YYNGEE. The CDR3 length is 19 residues. The CDR3 bases are TGTGCCAGCAGCGATCACACCGGCTCAGGGTCGGGCTCTAGAAACACCATATATTTT. Translating gives CASSDHTGSGSGSRNTIYF. The full variable domain, completed using reference TRBV9 and TRBJ1-3, is DSGVTQTPKHLITATGQRVTLRCSPRSGDLSVYWYQQSLDQGLQFLIQYYNGEERAKGNILERFSAQQFPDLHSELNLSSLELGDSALYFCASSDHTGSGSGSRNTIYFGEGSWLTVV.

V is TRBV20-1 and J is TRBJ1-2, with a tentative D call TRBD1 (5 bases). V dropped 3 bases and J dropped 5 bases, with 10 bases sitting between them. From germline, CDR1 is DFQATT and CDR2 SNEGSKA (reference sequence). The CDR3 totals 12 residues. The CDR3 loop reads CSAREGVYGYTF. The CDR3 bases are TGCAGTGCTAGGGAAGGGGTGTATGGCTACACCTTC.

This chain connects TRBV18 to TRBJ2-1, with D perhaps TRBD2 (6 bases). The CDR3 runs to 12 residues. CDR1 and CDR2 from the germline V gene are KGHSH and LQKENI. Trimming removed 8 bases from V and 7 bases from J, with 12 bases in between. CDR3 residues: CASEKTSNEQFF. The DNA for the CDR3 is TGTGCCAGCGAAAAGACTAGTAATGAGCAGTTCTTC.

This clonotype showed up just a few times. The CDR3 sequence: CSAGGFNTEAFF. The CDR3 DNA reads TGCAGTGCTGGGGGCTTTAACACTGAAGCTTTCTTT. The chain couples TRBV20-1 to TRBJ1-1, with D perhaps TRBD1 (6 bases). Per the germline V gene, CDR1 is DFQATT and CDR2 is SNEGSKA (reference sequence). The CDR3 loop spans 12 amino acids. V was trimmed by 5 bases and J by 2 bases, leaving 9 bases between them.

The chain employs TRBV7-2 and TRBJ2-3; D is unclear. CDR3 length: 16 amino acids. Trimming pared 10 bases from V and 2 bases from J, leaving 22 bases between. Germline CDR1 SGHTA, CDR2 FQGNSA. This CDR3 reads CAIPRSLAATTDTQYF. The CDR3 bases are TGTGCCATACCACGGAGTCTGGCGGCCACCACAGATACGCAGTATTTT.

This clonotype has a handful of counts. V and J are TRBV20-1 and TRBJ2-3, with TRBD2 identical over 8 bases. The V gene's germline CDR1 is DFQATT and CDR2 SNEGSKA (reference sequence). The ends lost 4 bases at V and 3 bases at J; junction bases unmatched: 15. The CDR3 contains 17 residues. The CDR3 region has the DNA TGCAGTGCTATCGCCCCCGGTTTGACTAGCGTGACAGATACGCAGTATTTT. This sequence encodes CSAIAPGLTSVTDTQYF.

This clonotype was seen only a few times. The V call is TRBV28, the J call TRBJ2-3; 8 bases match TRBD2. Per germline, CDR1 MDHEN and CDR2 SYDVKM. CDR3 length: 16 amino acids. J gave up 1 base and V 4 bases, and 7 bases lay outside the gene matches. CDR3 sequence: CASSSGRVWGTDTQYF. As DNA, the CDR3 is TGTGCCAGCAGTTCCGGGAGGGTGTGGGGCACAGATACGCAGTATTTT.

Concerning this clonotype: The conserved phenylalanine or tryptophan is not found at the CDR3 terminus, so this likely reflects a read error. The chain joins TRBV11-2 to TRBJ2-7; no firm D call. The CDR3 consists of 18 residues. Germline V gene data show CDR1 as SGHAT and CDR2 as FQNNGV. With 5 bases removed from V and 0 bases from J, the gap between germline ends came to 23 bases. The CDR3 sequence: CASSPLVGSGPGSYEQYI. The CDR3 DNA follows: TGTGCCAGCAGCCCCTTAGTCGGTTCGGGCCCCGGCTCCTACGAGCAGTACATC.

The sample holds a few counts of this clonotype. V and J are TRBV4-3 and TRBJ2-7, with D hard to call. V lost 3 bases and J lost 4, with 13 bases in between. Looked up from germline, CDR1 is LGHNA and CDR2 is YSLEER. The CDR3 covers 14 residues. The CDR3 reads CASSQDPKIYEQYF. For the CDR3, the DNA is TGCGCCAGCAGCCAGGACCCAAAAATTTACGAGCAGTACTTC.

Only a few counts were recorded for this clonotype. V and J are TRBV5-6 and TRBJ1-1, with D unresolved. Germline V lookup: CDR1 SGHDT, CDR2 YYEEEE. The CDR3 is 11 residues long. The V and J ends lost 1 base and 6 bases respectively, with 4 bases between them. The CDR3 here is CASSLSSEAFF. The CDR3, as DNA: TGTGCCAGCAGCTTGTCCTCTGAAGCTTTCTTT. Full variable domain (remainder filled in from reference TRBV5-6 and TRBJ1-1): DAGVTQSPTHLIKTRGQQVTLRCSPKSGHDTVSWYQQALGQGPQFIFQYYEEEERQRGNFPDRFSGHQFPNYSSELNVNALLLGDSALYLCASSLSSEAFFGQGTRLTVV.

The chain recombines TRBV5-8 with TRBJ2-1; possibly TRBD2 for D (5 bases). The ends were cut back, 1 base at V and 8 bases at J, with 13 bases in the middle. This CDR3 is 14 amino acids long. Germline V lookup: CDR1 SGHTS, CDR2 YDEGEE. The CDR3 protein is CASSLFRGSDEQFF. The CDR3 coding sequence is TGTGCCAGCAGCTTGTTTCGAGGGAGTGATGAGCAGTTCTTC.

The rearrangement links TRBV12-3 or TRBV12-4 to TRBJ2-1, with a weak D call TRBD1 (6 bases). This CDR3 comprises 12 residues. V was clipped by 1 base and J by 11 bases, with 9 bases between them. DNA of the CDR3: TGTGCCAGCAGTTTAGGGTGGGGGCAGCAGTTCTTC. Translating gives CASSLGWGQQFF.

This clonotype appeared a few times. The rearrangement joins TRBV2 to TRBJ2-2; weak D call: TRBD2 (5 bases). Deletions cut 7 bases from V and 6 bases from J, with 12 bases between. The CDR3 runs 13 residues. CDR1 is SNHLY and CDR2 is FYNNEI in the germline V gene. The DNA of the CDR3 is TGTGCCAGCAACCAACTAGAGTCCGGGGAGCTGTTTTTT. This translates into CASNQLESGELFF.

The rearrangement links TRBV28 to TRBJ1-2, with D possibly matching TRBD1 (5 bases). Germline V gene lookup returns CDR1 MDHEN and CDR2 SYDVKM. Trimming removed 5 bases from V and 4 bases from J, with 11 bases in between. The CDR3 spans 13 residues. CDR3 protein: CASSRTGTYGYTF. As DNA, the CDR3 is TGTGCCAGCAGTCGAACAGGAACCTATGGCTACACCTTC.

This clonotype was seen only once. V is TRBV5-1 and J is TRBJ2-4, with D tentatively TRBD2 (6 bases). The V gene lost 0 bases and the J gene lost 3 bases, with 13 bases spanning the gap. The V gene's germline CDR1 is SGHRS and CDR2 YFSETQ. This CDR3 comprises 16 residues. This chain's CDR3 is CASSLAGERGKNIQYF. The CDR3 bases are TGCGCCAGCAGCTTGGCGGGGGAGAGGGGCAAAAACATTCAGTACTTC.

J is TRBJ2-7 and V is TRBV7-8; D is perhaps TRBD1 (5 bases). Trimming removed 1 base at V and 6 bases at J, with 7 bases between. Germline V gives CDR1 SGHVS, CDR2 FQNEAQ. The CDR3 loop spans 12 amino acids. CDR3 bases: TGTGCCAGCAGCTTAGTGACAGCCGAGCAGTACTTC. Its protein product is CASSLVTAEQYF.

The chain carries TRBV7-2 and TRBJ2-2, with TRBD2 matching 7 bases. The CDR3 is 14 residues long. Trimming removed 3 bases from V and 6 bases from J; junction bases left unmatched: 4. CDR1 and CDR2 from the germline V gene are SGHTA and FQGNSA. CDR3 sequence: CASSFVGGAGELFF. Here the CDR3 DNA reads TGTGCCAGCAGCTTCGTGGGAGGGGCCGGGGAGCTGTTTTTT.

This clonotype was counted between two and nine times. The rearrangement joins TRBV2 to TRBJ2-5; TRBD1 matches at 7 bases. Germline values: CDR1 SNHLY, CDR2 FYNNEI. V was clipped by 9 bases and J by 0 bases; unmatched bases: 10. This CDR3 has 15 amino acids. CDR3: CARSTGASYQETQYF. CDR3 in DNA: TGTGCCAGGTCAACAGGGGCCAGTTACCAAGAGACCCAGTACTTC. Looking up the rest from reference TRBV2 and TRBJ2-5 gives the full variable domain: EPEVTQTPSHQVTQMGQEVILRCVPISNHLYFYWYRQILGQKVEFLVSFYNNEISEKSEIFDDQFSVERPDGSNFTLKIRSTKLEDSAMYFCARSTGASYQETQYFGPGTRLLVL.

The genes are TRBV12-3 or TRBV12-4 and TRBJ1-2, with 8 bases matching TRBD1. The CDR3 is made up of 16 amino acids. The ends lost 5 bases at V and 10 bases at J; junction bases unmatched: 18. The CDR3 reads CASSPQGETSISPYTF. Written as DNA, the CDR3 is TGTGCCAGCAGTCCACAGGGGGAGACCTCAATTTCACCCTACACCTTC.

This clonotype came up a few times. This chain connects TRBV7-9 to TRBJ1-6; 8 bases are a match to TRBD1. Germline CDR1 and CDR2: SEHNR and FQNEAQ (reference sequence). The length of the CDR3 is 15 residues. Trimming removed 5 bases from V and 9 bases from J; junction bases left unmatched: 9. For the CDR3, the DNA is TGTGCCAGCAGCGCTGGACAGGGAAAAAGTTCACCCCTCCACTTT. This gives the protein CASSAGQGKSSPLHF.

This clonotype was seen a few times. The genes are TRBV3-1 and TRBJ2-1; a weak D match, TRBD2 (6 bases). This CDR3 has 16 residues. The ends were cut back, 4 bases at V and 6 bases at J, with 19 bases in the middle. Germline V gene data show CDR1 as LGHDT and CDR2 as YNNKEL (reference sequence). CDR3 protein: CASSLLHGSTRNEQFF. CDR3 DNA sequence: TGTGCCAGCAGCCTCCTGCACGGGAGCACTCGCAATGAGCAGTTCTTC.

The chain couples TRBV20-1 to TRBJ2-5, with 9 bases aligning to TRBD1. The CDR3 sequence is 14 residues long. Germline CDR1 DFQATT, CDR2 SNEGSKA (reference sequence). The V gene end was trimmed by 0 bases and the J gene end by 4 bases; junction bases not matched to a gene: 3. CDR3 sequence: CSARDDRGTETQYF. CDR3 sequence (DNA): TGCAGTGCTAGAGATGACAGGGGGACAGAGACCCAGTACTTC.

The chain recombines TRBV2 with TRBJ2-7; TRBD1 might be the D (6 bases). V lost 6 bases to trimming and J lost 2 bases, with 17 bases between them. Germline V gives CDR1 SNHLY, CDR2 FYNNEI. The CDR3 runs to 15 residues. The CDR3 nucleotides are TGTGCCAGCAGCGATGACAGGTGGAGAACCTACGAGCAGTACTTC. Translation: CASSDDRWRTYEQYF.

This clonotype was counted between two and nine times. The rearrangement uses TRBV20-1 and TRBJ2-7, with 7 bases aligning to TRBD1. The trim removed 6 bases at V and 5 bases at J, leaving 7 bases unmatched. The CDR3 has 12 amino acids. Germline V gene data show CDR1 as DFQATT and CDR2 as SNEGSKA (reference sequence). CDR3 nucleotide sequence: TGCAGTGCGCCGACAGGGTTCCACGAGCAGTACTTC. Translation gives CSAPTGFHEQYF.

V is TRBV20-1 and J is TRBJ2-1; D possibly corresponds to TRBD1 (5 bases). Germline V gene sequence: CDR1 DFQATT, CDR2 SNEGSKA (reference sequence). Trimming stripped 0 bases from V and 6 bases from J, with 18 bases between. This CDR3 spans 16 amino acids. The CDR3 nucleotides are TGCAGTGCTAGAGATCAACGCAGGGAAATAGGCAATGAGCAGTTCTTC. As protein: CSARDQRREIGNEQFF.

The chain links TRBV7-8 to TRBJ1-4; 12 nucleotides line up with TRBD1. J lost 8 bases, V lost 4 bases, and 5 bases had no gene match. In germline, CDR1 is SGHVS, CDR2 FQNEAQ. The CDR3 sequence is 15 residues long. This CDR3 is CASSSMGQGAEKLFF. The CDR3 DNA reads TGTGCCAGCAGCTCGATGGGACAGGGGGCAGAAAAACTGTTTTTT.

This clonotype was seen only a few times. The chain has TRBV7-9 and TRBJ2-3; D remains ambiguous. The V and J ends lost 5 bases and 6 bases respectively, with 9 bases between them. The CDR3 loop spans 12 amino acids. Germline V gene sequence: CDR1 SEHNR, CDR2 FQNEAQ (reference sequence). CDR3 nucleotides: TGTGCCAGCAGCCGCGACTGGGATACGCAGTATTTT. Protein sequence: CASSRDWDTQYF. The full variable domain, its missing parts supplied by reference TRBV7-9 and TRBJ2-3, is DTGVSQNPRHKITKRGQNVTFRCDPISEHNRLYWYRQTLGQGPEFLTYFQNEAQLEKSRLLSDRFSAERPKGSFSTLEIQRTEQGDSAMYLCASSRDWDTQYFGPGTRLTVL.

This clonotype was seen a few times. The chain joins TRBV7-9 to TRBJ2-3; TRBD1 matches 8 bases. This CDR3 comprises 14 residues. V was pared by 4 bases and J by 4 bases, with 4 bases of the junction left unmatched. Germline CDR1 reads SEHNR; CDR2 reads FQNEAQ (reference sequence). CDR3 protein: CASSWQGAADTQYF. The CDR3 nucleotides read TGTGCCAGCAGCTGGCAGGGGGCGGCAGATACGCAGTATTTT.

The V and J genes are TRBV29-1 and TRBJ2-7; 13 positions match TRBD2. V was clipped by 3 bases and J by 0 bases; unmatched bases: 2. The germline CDR1 and CDR2 sequences are SQVTM and ANQGSEA. The CDR3 sequence is 15 residues long. The CDR3 protein is CSVEGTSGTSYEQYF. DNA for the CDR3: TGCAGCGTTGAGGGGACTAGCGGGACCTCCTACGAGCAGTACTTC.